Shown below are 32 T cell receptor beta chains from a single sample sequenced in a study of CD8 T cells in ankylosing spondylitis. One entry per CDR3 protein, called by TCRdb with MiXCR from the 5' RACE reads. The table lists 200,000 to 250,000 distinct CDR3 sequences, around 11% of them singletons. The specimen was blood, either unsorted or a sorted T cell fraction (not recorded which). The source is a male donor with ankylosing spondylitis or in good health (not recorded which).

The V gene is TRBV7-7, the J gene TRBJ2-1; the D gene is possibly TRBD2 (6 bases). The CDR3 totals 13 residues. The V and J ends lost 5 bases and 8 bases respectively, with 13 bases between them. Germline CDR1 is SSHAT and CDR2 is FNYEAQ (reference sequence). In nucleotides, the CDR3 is TGTGCCAGCAGCCCCCCGGGGGAGGATGAGCAGTTCTTC. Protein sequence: CASSPPGEDEQFF.

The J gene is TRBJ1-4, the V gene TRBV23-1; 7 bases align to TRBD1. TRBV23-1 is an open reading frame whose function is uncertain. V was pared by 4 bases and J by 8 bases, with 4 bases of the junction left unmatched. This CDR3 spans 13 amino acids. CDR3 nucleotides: TGCGCCAGCAGTCGACAGGGAGGCGAAAAACTGTTTTTT. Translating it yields CASSRQGGEKLFF.

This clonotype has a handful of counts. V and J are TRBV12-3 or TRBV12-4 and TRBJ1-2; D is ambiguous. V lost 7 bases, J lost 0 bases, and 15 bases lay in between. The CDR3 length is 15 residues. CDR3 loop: CASTGGRSSNYGYTF. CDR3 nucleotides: TGTGCCAGCACCGGTGGTAGGAGCTCTAACTATGGCTACACCTTC.

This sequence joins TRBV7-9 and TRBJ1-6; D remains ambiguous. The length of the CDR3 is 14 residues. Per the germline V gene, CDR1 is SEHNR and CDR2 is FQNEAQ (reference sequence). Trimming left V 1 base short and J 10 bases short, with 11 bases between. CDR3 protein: CASSLDGFRSPLHF. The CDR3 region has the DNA TGTGCCAGCAGCTTAGATGGGTTTCGATCACCCCTCCACTTT. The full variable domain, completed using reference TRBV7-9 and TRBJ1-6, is DTGVSQNPRHKITKRGQNVTFRCDPISEHNRLYWYRQTLGQGPEFLTYFQNEAQLEKSRLLSDRFSAERPKGSFSTLEIQRTEQGDSAMYLCASSLDGFRSPLHFGNGTRLTVT.

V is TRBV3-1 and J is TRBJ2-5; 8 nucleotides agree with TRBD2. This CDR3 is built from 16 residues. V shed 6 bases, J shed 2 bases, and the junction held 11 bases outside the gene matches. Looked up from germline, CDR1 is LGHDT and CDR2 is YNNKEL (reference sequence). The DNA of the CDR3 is TGTGCCAGCAGGTTAGCGGGGAGCAACTATCAAGAGACCCAGTACTTC. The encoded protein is CASRLAGSNYQETQYF.

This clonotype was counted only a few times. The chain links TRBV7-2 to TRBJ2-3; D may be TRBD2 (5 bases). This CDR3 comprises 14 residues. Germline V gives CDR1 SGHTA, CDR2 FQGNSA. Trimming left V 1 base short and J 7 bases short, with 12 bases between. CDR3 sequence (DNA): TGTGCCAGCAGCTTAGTCGGGAACCGCCATACGCAGTATTTT. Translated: CASSLVGNRHTQYF.

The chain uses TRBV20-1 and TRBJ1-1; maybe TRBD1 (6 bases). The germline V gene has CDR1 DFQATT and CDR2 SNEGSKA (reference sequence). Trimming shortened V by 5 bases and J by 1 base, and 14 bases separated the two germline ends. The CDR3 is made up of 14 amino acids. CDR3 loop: CSARRTERNTEAFF. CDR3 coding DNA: TGCAGTGCTCGGAGGACAGAAAGGAACACTGAAGCTTTCTTT.

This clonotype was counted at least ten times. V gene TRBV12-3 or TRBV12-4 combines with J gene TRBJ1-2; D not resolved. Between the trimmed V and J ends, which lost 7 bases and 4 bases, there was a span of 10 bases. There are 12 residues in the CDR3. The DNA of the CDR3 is TGTGCCAGCAAACAGACCGGCTATGGCTACACCTTC. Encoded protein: CASKQTGYGYTF.

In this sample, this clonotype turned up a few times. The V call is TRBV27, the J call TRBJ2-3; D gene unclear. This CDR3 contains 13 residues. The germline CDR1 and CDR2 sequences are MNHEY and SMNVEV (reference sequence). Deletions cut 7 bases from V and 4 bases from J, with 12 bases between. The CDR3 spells CASTRLDADTQYF. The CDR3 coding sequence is TGTGCCAGCACCCGATTGGACGCAGATACGCAGTATTTT.

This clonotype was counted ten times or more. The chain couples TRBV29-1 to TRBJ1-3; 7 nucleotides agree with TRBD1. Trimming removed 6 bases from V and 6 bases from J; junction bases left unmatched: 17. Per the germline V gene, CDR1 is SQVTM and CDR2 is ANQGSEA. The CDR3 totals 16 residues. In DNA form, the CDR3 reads TGCAGCGTAACAATGGACAGGACGGAGGGTAAAAACACCATATATTTT. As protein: CSVTMDRTEGKNTIYF.

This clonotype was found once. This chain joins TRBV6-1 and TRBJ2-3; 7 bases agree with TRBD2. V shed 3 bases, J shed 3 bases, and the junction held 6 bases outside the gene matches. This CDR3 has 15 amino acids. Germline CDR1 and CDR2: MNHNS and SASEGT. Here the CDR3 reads CASSDSGGLTDTQYF. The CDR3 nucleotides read TGTGCCAGCAGTGATTCGGGGGGACTTACAGATACGCAGTATTTT.

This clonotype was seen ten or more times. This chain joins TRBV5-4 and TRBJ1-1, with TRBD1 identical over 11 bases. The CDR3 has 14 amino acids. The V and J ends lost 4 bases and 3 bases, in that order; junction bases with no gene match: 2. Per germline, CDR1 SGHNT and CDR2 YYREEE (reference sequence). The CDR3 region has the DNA TGTGCCAGCAGCCGGGGACAGGGGGACACTGAAGCTTTCTTT. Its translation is CASSRGQGDTEAFF.

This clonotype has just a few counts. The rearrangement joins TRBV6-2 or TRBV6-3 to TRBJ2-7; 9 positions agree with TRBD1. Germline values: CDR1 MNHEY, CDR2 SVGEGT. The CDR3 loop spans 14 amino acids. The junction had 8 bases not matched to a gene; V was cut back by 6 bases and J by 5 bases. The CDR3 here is CASRTLGTGHEQYF. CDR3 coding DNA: TGTGCCAGCAGAACCCTTGGGACAGGGCACGAGCAGTACTTC.

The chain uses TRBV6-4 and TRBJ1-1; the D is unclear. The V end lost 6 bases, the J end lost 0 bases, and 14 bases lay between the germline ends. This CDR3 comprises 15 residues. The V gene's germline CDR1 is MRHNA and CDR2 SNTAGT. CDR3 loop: CASSPDGSMNTEAFF. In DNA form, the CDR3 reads TGTGCCAGCAGCCCCGACGGCAGCATGAACACTGAAGCTTTCTTT.

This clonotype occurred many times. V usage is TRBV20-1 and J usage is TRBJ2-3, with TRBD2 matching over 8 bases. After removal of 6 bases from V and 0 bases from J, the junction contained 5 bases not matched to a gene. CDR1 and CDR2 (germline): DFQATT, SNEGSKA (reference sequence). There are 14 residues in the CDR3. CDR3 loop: CSARTSRSTDTQYF. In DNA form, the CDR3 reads TGCAGTGCAAGGACTAGCAGAAGCACAGATACGCAGTATTTT.

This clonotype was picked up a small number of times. As DNA, the CDR3 is TGTGCCAGTGGGCCCAGTATCGTAAGGGGCTATGACACTGAAGCTTTCTTT. It is translated as CASGPSIVRGYDTEAFF. The rearrangement joins TRBV19 to TRBJ1-1; possible D gene TRBD1, 5 bases. Germline-derived CDR1 and CDR2 are LNHDA and SQIVND (reference sequence). The CDR3 is made up of 17 amino acids. V lost 8 bases and J lost 3, with 25 bases in between.

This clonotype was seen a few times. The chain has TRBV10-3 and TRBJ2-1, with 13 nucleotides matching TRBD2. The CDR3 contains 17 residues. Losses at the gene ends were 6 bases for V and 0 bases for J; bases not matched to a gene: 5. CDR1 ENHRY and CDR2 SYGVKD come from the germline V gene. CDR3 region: CAISRTSGSNSYNEQFF. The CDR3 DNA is TGTGCCATCAGCCGGACTAGCGGGAGTAACTCCTACAATGAGCAGTTCTTC.

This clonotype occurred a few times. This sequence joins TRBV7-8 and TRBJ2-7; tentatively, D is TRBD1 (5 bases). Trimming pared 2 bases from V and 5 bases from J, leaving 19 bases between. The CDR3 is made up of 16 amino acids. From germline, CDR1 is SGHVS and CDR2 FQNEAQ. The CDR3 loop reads CASSLFQGGTHHEQYF. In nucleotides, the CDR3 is TGTGCCAGCAGCTTATTTCAGGGCGGAACCCACCACGAGCAGTACTTC.

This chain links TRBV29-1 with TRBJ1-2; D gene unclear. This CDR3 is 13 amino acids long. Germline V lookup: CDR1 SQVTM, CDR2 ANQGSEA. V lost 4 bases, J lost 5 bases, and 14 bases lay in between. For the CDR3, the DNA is TGCAGCGTTGCACGCGGCACCTTTTATGGCTACACCTTC. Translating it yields CSVARGTFYGYTF.

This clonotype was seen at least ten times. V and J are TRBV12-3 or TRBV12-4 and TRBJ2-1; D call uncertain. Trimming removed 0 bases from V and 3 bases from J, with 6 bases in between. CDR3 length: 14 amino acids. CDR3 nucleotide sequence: TGTGCCAGCAGTTTAGCGGAGATCTACAATGAGCAGTTCTTC. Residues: CASSLAEIYNEQFF.

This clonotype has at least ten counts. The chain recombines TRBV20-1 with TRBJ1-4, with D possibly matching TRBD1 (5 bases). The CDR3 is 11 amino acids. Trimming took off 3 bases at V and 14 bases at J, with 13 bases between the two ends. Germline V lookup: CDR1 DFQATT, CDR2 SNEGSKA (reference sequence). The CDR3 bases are TGCAGTGCTAGCAATCGGGGGGGTCTGTTTTTT. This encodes CSASNRGGLFF.

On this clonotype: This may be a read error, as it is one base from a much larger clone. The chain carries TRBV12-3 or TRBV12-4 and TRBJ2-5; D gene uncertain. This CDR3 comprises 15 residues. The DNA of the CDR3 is TGTGCCAGCAGTTCCTCGGGCCTCTCAGCCGAGAGCCAGTACTTC. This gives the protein CASSSSGLSAESQYF.

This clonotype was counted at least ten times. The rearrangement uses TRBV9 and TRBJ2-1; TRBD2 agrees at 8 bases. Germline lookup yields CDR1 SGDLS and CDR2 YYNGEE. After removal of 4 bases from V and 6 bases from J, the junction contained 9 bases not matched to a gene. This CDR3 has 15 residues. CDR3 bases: TGTGCCAGCAGCCCACGGGGGGGTCGGGGCAATGAGCAGTTCTTC. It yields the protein CASSPRGGRGNEQFF.

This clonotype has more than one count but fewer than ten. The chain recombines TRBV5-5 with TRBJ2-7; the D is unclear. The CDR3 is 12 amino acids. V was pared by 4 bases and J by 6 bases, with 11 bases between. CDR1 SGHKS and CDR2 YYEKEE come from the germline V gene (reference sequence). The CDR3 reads CASSLERFEQYF. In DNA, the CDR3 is TGTGCCAGCAGCCTGGAGAGGTTCGAGCAGTACTTC.

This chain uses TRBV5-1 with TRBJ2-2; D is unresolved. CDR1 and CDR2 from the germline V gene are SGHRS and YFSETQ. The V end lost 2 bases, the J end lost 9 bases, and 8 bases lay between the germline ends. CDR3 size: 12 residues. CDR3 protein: CASSLFLRELFF. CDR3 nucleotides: TGCGCCAGCAGCTTATTCCTTAGGGAGCTGTTTTTT.

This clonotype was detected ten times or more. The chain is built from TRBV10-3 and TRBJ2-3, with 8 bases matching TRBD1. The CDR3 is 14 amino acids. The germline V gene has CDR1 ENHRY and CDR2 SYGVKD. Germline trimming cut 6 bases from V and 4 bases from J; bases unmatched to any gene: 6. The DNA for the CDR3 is TGTGCCATCAGCCGACAGGGGAGCGCAGATACGCAGTATTTT. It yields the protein CAISRQGSADTQYF.

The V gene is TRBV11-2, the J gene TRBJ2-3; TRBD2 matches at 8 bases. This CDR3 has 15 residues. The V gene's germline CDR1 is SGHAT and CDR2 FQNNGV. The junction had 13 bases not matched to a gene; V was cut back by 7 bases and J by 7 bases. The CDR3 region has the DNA TGTGCCAGCACCGCGGTAGGCGGGAGGTCCTATACGCAGTATTTT. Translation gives CASTAVGGRSYTQYF.

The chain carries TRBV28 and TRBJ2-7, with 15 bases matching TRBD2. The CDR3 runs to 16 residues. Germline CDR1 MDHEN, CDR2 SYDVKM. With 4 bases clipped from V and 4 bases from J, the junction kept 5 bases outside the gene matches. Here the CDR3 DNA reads TGTGCCAGCAGTTCCGGGACTAGCGGGAGGAAGTACGAGCAGTACTTC. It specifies CASSSGTSGRKYEQYF.

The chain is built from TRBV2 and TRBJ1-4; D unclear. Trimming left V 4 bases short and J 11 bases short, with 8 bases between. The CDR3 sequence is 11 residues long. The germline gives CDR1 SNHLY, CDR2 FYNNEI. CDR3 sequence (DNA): TGTGCCAGCAGTGGCCGCGATAAACTGTTTTTT. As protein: CASSGRDKLFF.

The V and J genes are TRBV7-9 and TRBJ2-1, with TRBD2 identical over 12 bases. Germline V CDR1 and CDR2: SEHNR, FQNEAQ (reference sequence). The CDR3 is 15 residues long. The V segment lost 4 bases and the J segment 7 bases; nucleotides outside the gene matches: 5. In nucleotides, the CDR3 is TGTGCCAGCAGCTCCCTAGCGGGAGGGCCGAATGAGCAGTTCTTC. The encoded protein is CASSSLAGGPNEQFF.

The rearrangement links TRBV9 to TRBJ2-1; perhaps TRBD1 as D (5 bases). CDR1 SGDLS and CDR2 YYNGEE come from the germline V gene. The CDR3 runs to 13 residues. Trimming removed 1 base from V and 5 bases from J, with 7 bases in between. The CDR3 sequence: CASSVRGDNEQFF. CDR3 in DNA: TGTGCCAGCAGCGTAAGGGGCGACAATGAGCAGTTCTTC.

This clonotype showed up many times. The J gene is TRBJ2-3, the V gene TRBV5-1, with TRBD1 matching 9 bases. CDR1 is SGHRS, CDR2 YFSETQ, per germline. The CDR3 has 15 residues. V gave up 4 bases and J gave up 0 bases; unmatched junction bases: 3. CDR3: CASSGGTGSTDTQYF. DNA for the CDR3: TGCGCCAGCAGCGGAGGGACAGGGAGCACAGATACGCAGTATTTT.